This T cell receptor (beta chain) is from a study of T cell changes during pregnancy in multiple sclerosis. The assay was immunoSEQ multiplex PCR, and TCRdb's table has in-frame clones only and misses some. The sample consists of 35,000 to 45,000 clones, roughly 89% of them appearing once. CDR1 is SGHTS, CDR2 YDEGEE, per germline. CDR3 size: 13 residues. Trimming cost V 4 bases and J 4 bases; bases outside gene matches: 4. The sample consisted of CD4+ T cells from peripheral blood mononuclear cells, taken in the first trimester of pregnancy. The rearrangement joins TRBV5-8 to TRBJ1-1, with 7 bases matching TRBD1. This clonotype was sampled from a female donor with multiple sclerosis, enrolled in a pregnancy study. This CDR3 is CASSVGGLTEAFF. CDR3 nucleotide sequence: TGTGCCAGCAGCGTAGGGGGCCTCACTGAAGCTTTCTTT.